Listed below are T cell receptor beta chains from one sample, sequenced in a study of blood T cell repertoires in COVID-19. Only in-frame clones appear in the TCRdb table, and some are missing; sequencing was by immunoSEQ multiplex PCR. There are about 180,000 clones in the sample; approximately 87% occur only once, and around 21% lies in the top ten. Sequenced sample: peripheral blood. The receptors originated from a man aged 70-80 years with active or convalescent COVID-19. Each CDR3 is given with its conserved first and last residue. The order of the fields is J gene, D gene, clone size, V gene, CDR3 protein, CDR3 DNA. The D gene is left open where the match is weak. A clone size is listed for some rows: how often the clone was seen (once, few, many), or a class if it is expanded.

>TRBJ1-6|TRBD1|.|TRBV11-2
CASSLRGQSSSYNSPLHF
TGTGCCAGCAGCTTAAGGGGACAGTCAAGCTCCTATAATTCACCCCTCCACTTT
>TRBJ1-4|TRBD1|.|TRBV5-8
CASSLGTGRPTNEKLFF
TGTGCCAGCAGCCTAGGGACAGGGAGACCAACTAATGAAAAACTGTTTTTT
>TRBJ1-2|.|once|TRBV7-2
CASSLASGVYGYTF
TGTGCCAGCAGCTTAGCATCAGGGGTCTATGGCTACACCTTC
>TRBJ2-2|.|.|TRBV24-1
CATRGVGTGELFF
TGTGCCACCCGCGGGGTCGGAACCGGGGAGCTGTTTTTT
>TRBJ2-3|TRBD1|.|TRBV28
CASSIAGTGRTDTQYF
TGTGCCAGCAGTATCGCCGGGACAGGGCGCACAGATACGCAGTATTTT
>TRBJ2-2|.|.|TRBV11-2
CASSYTNTGELFF
TGTGCCAGCAGCTACACGAACACCGGGGAGCTGTTTTTT
>TRBJ2-3|TRBD2|.|TRBV19
CASSRSGTGADTQYF
TGTGCCAGTAGCCGTAGCGGGACGGGTGCAGATACGCAGTATTTT
>TRBJ2-7|TRBD1|.|TRBV11-2
CASSLVGGRGQYEQYF
TGTGCCAGCAGCTTAGTGGGTGGCAGGGGGCAGTACGAGCAGTACTTC
>TRBJ1-5|TRBD1|few|TRBV18
CASSPRTGGINQPQHF
TGTGCCAGCTCACCCCGGACAGGGGGCATTAATCAGCCCCAGCATTTT
>TRBJ2-7|.|.|TRBV10-3
CAISESGQGNYEQYF
TGTGCCATCAGTGAGTCGGGTCAGGGAAACTACGAGCAGTACTTC
>TRBJ1-1|TRBD1|.|TRBV19
CASSSRGQGNTEAFF
TGTGCCAGTAGTAGCCGGGGACAGGGGAACACTGAAGCTTTCTTT
>TRBJ2-7|.|.|TRBV28
CALGEAYEQYF
TGTGCACTCGGGGAAGCCTACGAGCAGTACTTC
>TRBJ2-1|.|.|TRBV12-3/TRBV12-4
CASSPRTEQFF
TGTGCCAGCAGTCCGCGAACCGAGCAGTTCTTC
>TRBJ1-2|TRBD1|.|TRBV28
CASRYSGGGYGYTF
TGTGCCAGCAGATACTCAGGGGGCGGGTATGGCTACACCTTC
>TRBJ2-7|TRBD1|.|TRBV2
CACRSGTAYEQYF
TGTGCCTGCCGTAGTGGGACAGCCTACGAGCAGTACTTC
>TRBJ2-7|TRBD1|.|TRBV6-2/TRBV6-3
CASSEIQGHEQYF
TGTGCCAGCAGCGAAATACAGGGGCACGAGCAGTACTTC
>TRBJ2-2|.|.|TRBV6-2/TRBV6-3
CASSPRRGNTGELFF
TGTGCCAGCAGTCCGCGAAGGGGGAACACCGGGGAGCTGTTTTTT
>TRBJ2-3|TRBD1|.|TRBV5-4
CASSLRTGSADTQYF
TGTGCCAGCAGCCTTCGGACAGGGTCGGCAGATACGCAGTATTTT
>TRBJ1-5|.|.|TRBV19
CASSPRREGQPQHF
TGTGCCAGTAGTCCCCGACGGGAGGGTCAGCCCCAGCATTTT
>TRBJ1-4|.|.|TRBV7-9
CASSLGGGLLEKLFF
TGTGCCAGCAGCTTAGGTGGAGGGCTTTTGGAAAAACTGTTTTTT
>TRBJ1-1|.|.|TRBV7-2
CASSSPLNTEAFF
TGTGCCAGCAGCTCACCGCTAAACACTGAAGCTTTCTTT
>TRBJ1-1|TRBD1|.|TRBV5-4
CASSLWTGWDTEAFF
TGTGCCAGCAGCTTATGGACAGGGTGGGACACTGAAGCTTTCTTT
>TRBJ1-1|.|once|TRBV5-5
CASSLKGQGNTEAFF
TGTGCCAGCAGCTTGAAGGGGCAGGGGAACACTGAAGCTTTCTTT
>TRBJ1-1|.|.|TRBV6-6
CASTERGLTRTEAFF
TGTGCCAGCACCGAACGTGGGTTGACAAGAACTGAAGCTTTCTTT
>TRBJ1-5|.|.|TRBV19
CASSHRGTNNQPQHF
TGTGCCAGTAGTCACCGGGGGACCAACAATCAGCCCCAGCATTTT
>TRBJ2-1|TRBD1|.|TRBV4-3
CASSQDYRGYPNEQFF
TGCGCCAGCAGCCAAGATTACAGGGGGTACCCCAATGAGCAGTTCTTC
>TRBJ1-1|.|.|TRBV19
CASSLSVNTEAFF
TGTGCCAGTAGTCTCTCAGTGAACACTGAAGCTTTCTTT
>TRBJ2-5|.|.|TRBV4-3
CASSQEIGGETQYF
TGCGCCAGCAGCCAAGAAATCGGGGGAGAGACCCAGTACTTC
>TRBJ2-1|TRBD1|.|TRBV13
CASSPQTGGSYNEQFF
TGTGCCAGCAGCCCCCAGACAGGGGGCTCCTACAATGAGCAGTTCTTC
>TRBJ2-1|TRBD1|.|TRBV5-4
CASSLGTEREQFF
TGTGCCAGCAGCTTAGGGACAGAGAGAGAGCAGTTCTTC
>TRBJ2-7|.|once|TRBV7-2
CASSSQQVETYEQYF
TGTGCCAGCAGCTCCCAGCAGGTCGAGACCTACGAGCAGTACTTC
>TRBJ2-1|TRBD1|.|TRBV12-5
CASGWGQYNEQFF
TGTGCTAGTGGCTGGGGACAGTACAATGAGCAGTTCTTC
>TRBJ2-2|.|once|TRBV15
CATSRDYPQGLTGELFF
TGTGCCACCAGCAGAGATTATCCGCAGGGGCTAACCGGGGAGCTGTTTTTT
>TRBJ2-7|TRBD1|.|TRBV5-1
CASSFGTGGYEQYF
TGCGCCAGCAGCTTTGGGACAGGGGGCTACGAGCAGTACTTC
>TRBJ2-1|TRBD2|.|TRBV7-3
CASSPPAGREGGNEQFF
TGTGCCAGCAGCCCCCCGGCAGGGCGGGAGGGGGGTAATGAGCAGTTCTTC
>TRBJ2-1|.|.|TRBV7-8
CASSLRTVGHNEQFF
TGTGCCAGCAGCTTGAGGACGGTGGGGCACAATGAGCAGTTCTTC
>TRBJ1-5|.|.|TRBV5-1
CASSQDGHSNQPQHF
TGCGCCAGCAGCCAGGACGGACATAGCAATCAGCCCCAGCATTTT
>TRBJ2-5|.|.|TRBV25-1
CASSEGQPIQETQYF
TGTGCCAGCAGTGAAGGACAGCCGATCCAAGAGACCCAGTACTTC
>TRBJ1-2|TRBD1|.|TRBV28
CASSTPRDRGRGYGYTF
TGTGCCAGCAGCACCCCCCGGGACAGGGGGCGCGGCTATGGCTACACCTTC
>TRBJ2-4|.|.|TRBV3-1/TRBV3-2
CASSPLLAKNIQYF
TGTGCCAGCAGCCCCCTTTTGGCCAAAAACATTCAGTACTTC
>TRBJ2-6|.|.|TRBV28
CASSLAGGGANVLTF
TGTGCCAGCAGTTTAGCGGGTGGTGGGGCCAACGTCCTGACTTTC
>TRBJ1-2|.|.|TRBV19
CASRATGNYGYTF
TGCGCCAGTCGCGCCACAGGGAACTATGGCTACACCTTC
>TRBJ1-6|.|few|TRBV19
CASSIDTSGNNSPLHF
TGTGCCAGTAGTATAGATACATCAGGGAATAATTCACCCCTCCACTTT
>TRBJ1-1|.|.|TRBV7-2
CASSLSSVNTEAFF
TGTGCCAGCAGCTTAAGTTCGGTGAACACTGAAGCTTTCTTT
>TRBJ2-1|TRBD1|.|TRBV5-1
CASSLGGQGFNEQFF
TGCGCCAGCAGCTTGGGGGGACAGGGTTTCAATGAGCAGTTCTTC
>TRBJ1-5|TRBD1|.|TRBV27
CASSMGQLNQPQHF
TGTGCCAGCAGTATGGGACAGCTCAATCAGCCCCAGCATTTT